This T cell receptor (beta chain) stems from a study of blood T cell repertoires in COVID-19. Per the study methods: For nucleated cells, counts were estimated from reference gene primer amplification. Method: immunoSEQ multiplex PCR; TCRdb's copy keeps in-frame clones and lacks some. That table gives V, J and clone size, and the DNA gave D and trimming. The data hold fewer than 600,000 clones, with around nine tenths observed a single time. This CDR3 is 15 amino acids long. V lost 5 bases, J lost 4 bases, and 10 bases stayed unmatched. Germline V gene data show CDR1 as MNHEY and CDR2 as SMNVEV (reference sequence).

This sequence originates from a woman in her 40s who had recovered from COVID-19. The V call is TRBV27, the J call TRBJ1-1; 7 bases align to TRBD1. Sequences were obtained from PBMCs or T cells enriched from blood (not recorded which). The CDR3 here is CASSPTGDTGTEAFF. For the CDR3, the DNA is TGTGCCAGCAGTCCAACAGGGGATACCGGCACTGAAGCTTTCTTT.